This record looks at one T cell receptor beta chain sequence and its context. Its antigen is still unknown. No much larger clone exists at a distance of one base, and base qualities are not known. The data originate from a study of PD-L1 blockade in urothelial cancer (dated by TCRdb to the late 2010s). For context, the study as a whole: All patients started therapy in about 2014 and received atezolizumab 1,200 mg intravenously every 3 weeks. About 90% of the roughly 29 patients were males with bladder-origin urothelial cancer, and about 65% of the roughly 30 reported a prior smoking history. Patients had an ECOG performance status of 0 or 1 and had received between 0 and 3 prior chemotherapy regimens. Blood samples were analyzed 3 weeks after the start of treatment (second dose) and 6 weeks after the start of treatment. A median of around 150,000 T cells and tens of thousands of unique TCRs was obtained from blood samples, and a median clonality of about 0.08 was observed. The study was an exploratory multi-omic analysis of somatic, immune and clinical correlates of response to PD-L1 blockade with atezolizumab in urothelial cancer. Pretreatment tumor samples and matched peripheral blood, collected serially before and after atezolizumab treatment, underwent TCR sequencing. Durable clinical benefit was defined as progression-free survival longer than 6 months, and TCR features were also tested against progression-free and overall survival. Whole exome sequencing and RNA sequencing of pretreatment tumors were performed alongside TCR sequencing in the same patients. Fewer than ten patients reached durable clinical benefit, while 20 patients did not. Pretreatment blood TCR-seq was available for about 27 patients, at least one posttreatment blood collection was obtained for 24 patients, and tumor TCR-seq was available for 24 patients. On the study overall, not on this receptor specifically: Among patients with durable benefit, tumor-associated TCR clones showed greater expansion in peripheral blood 3 weeks after treatment started (n ≈ 23, p = 0.022). A pretreatment peripheral blood TCR clonality below the median was linked to improved progression-free and overall survival. Because the sample size was small (n of about 29) and many of the analyses were exploratory, the results are meant to be hypothesis-generating.

Synthetic TCR analog templates were spiked into each PCR to estimate absolute template abundance from read counts. TCRbeta CDR3 regions were amplified from genomic DNA with bias-controlled V and J gene primers using the immunoSEQ assay. Sequencing of rearranged TCRbeta segments was done at approximately 20X coverage. On the authors' methods: Sequencing errors were corrected by clustering and CDR3s were annotated against IMGT to assign V, D and J genes. Only productive TCRbeta rearrangements were used in downstream analyses, excluding out-of-frame or stop-codon sequences. Clonality was calculated as one minus the Shannon entropy normalized by the log of the number of unique productive sequences. Clones differing between time points or between blood and tumor were identified by Fisher's exact test with Benjamini-Hochberg correction at adjusted p below 0.01. TCRdb took over this immuneACCESS table, retaining in-frame rearrangements with V and J assigned. Such tables are incomplete; in checked studies, under half of the missing clones stem from an unresolved V gene, and the remainder is unexplained. D and trimming come from the DNA, and the V and J calls and clone size come from that table. The sample table contains about 120,000 clones; only one count was recorded for approximately 89% of them. Approximately 3.8% of the sample is in the top ten clones.

In light of the paper, this sample's time point label describes: peripheral blood 6 weeks after treatment start. A cohort of about 31 patients with locally advanced or metastatic urothelial carcinoma, treated at Memorial Sloan Kettering on a trial protocol, was included. Peripheral blood mononuclear cells were collected pretreatment and during treatment, with between 1 and 8 total time points obtained per patient. The Qiagen DNeasy Blood extraction kit was used to purify genomic DNA from total PBMCs and tumor samples. Collected pretreatment and during treatment, PBMCs were isolated and stored as previously described. This receptor was taken from a man in his sixties with urothelial cancer. Sequencing was performed on PBMCs, taken around atezolizumab (anti-PD-L1) treatment.

The sequence in DNA is TGCGCCAGCAGCTTGGCGAGTGGGGCCGGCTACACCTTC. Translated, it reads CASSLASGAGYTF. The chain is assembled from TRBV5-1 and TRBJ1-2; the D gene is possibly TRBD1, with 5 bases matching. CDR1 SGHRS and CDR2 YFSETQ were looked up in the germline V gene. From the cysteine through the phenylalanine, the CDR3 covers 13 amino acids. Here the CDR3 DNA is all that survives: 39 bases in frame from base 1. The trim is 0 bases for V and 8 bases for J, with a gap of 11 bases between the germline ends. Extended through the reference TRBV5-1 and TRBJ1-2 proteins, this CDR3 yields the full variable domain: KAGVTQTPRYLIKTRGQQVTLSCSPISGHRSVSWYQQTPGQGLQFLFEYFSETQRNKGNFPGRFSGRQFSNSRSEMNVSTLELGDSALYLCASSLASGAGYTFGSGTRLTVV.